The 13 T cell receptor beta chains below all came from one sample that was sequenced in a study of post-analysis software for immune sequencing data. Findings and caveats of the study: Patients showed TRBV5-6, TRBV5-1 and TRBV20-1 among five TRBV segments more frequent than in controls.

These receptors have no known antigen. Prepared libraries of TCR beta cDNA carried unique molecular identifiers. MiXCR was run by TCRdb on the PCR reads, yielding one entry per CDR3 protein. This table has roughly 800,000 distinct CDR3 sequences, around 27% appearing once. The source material was blood. The receptors derive from a girl aged 10 to 17 with multiple sclerosis.

V and J are TRBV20-1 and TRBJ2-7; no clear D gene. Trimming cost V 0 bases and J 3 bases, with 12 bases left between them. The CDR3 consists of 14 residues. Germline CDR1 is DFQATT and CDR2 is SNEGSKA (reference sequence). The CDR3 bases are TGCAGTGCTAGAGATTCAATGAGCGTCTACGAGCAGTACTTC. Translating it yields CSARDSMSVYEQYF.

The CDR3 loop is CASSHLTGPRTDTQYF. CDR3 bases: TGTGCCAGCAGCCACCTGACTGGACCCCGCACAGATACGCAGTATTTT. This chain uses TRBV3-1 with TRBJ2-3; D call uncertain. The V gene lost 3 bases and the J gene lost 1 base, with 14 bases spanning the gap. In germline, CDR1 is LGHDT, CDR2 YNNKEL (reference sequence). This CDR3 has 16 residues.

The J gene is TRBJ2-6, the V gene TRBV24-1; D remains unclear. The V end lost 3 bases, the J end lost 2 bases, and 1 base lay between the germline ends. Germline CDR1 KGHDR, CDR2 SFDVKD. The CDR3 is made up of 13 amino acids. The CDR3 DNA sequence: TGTGCCACCAGTGATCCTGGGGCCAACGTCCTGACTTTC. As protein: CATSDPGANVLTF.

This clonotype came up a few times. The chain links TRBV5-4 to TRBJ2-5; no firm D call. V gave up 0 bases and J gave up 4 bases, with 13 bases separating them. The CDR3 is 15 residues long. Looked up from germline, CDR1 is SGHNT and CDR2 is YYREEE (reference sequence). CDR3 DNA: TGTGCCAGCAGCTTGGATCCCAGGACCAGAGAGACCCAGTACTTC. This gives the protein CASSLDPRTRETQYF.

The J gene is TRBJ1-5, the V gene TRBV10-3; D remains unclear. The CDR3 is 15 residues long. V lost 2 bases and J lost 4, with 12 bases in between. Germline lookup yields CDR1 ENHRY and CDR2 SYGVKD. The CDR3 reads CAISEGERLNQPQHF. CDR3 coding DNA: TGTGCCATCAGTGAGGGAGAAAGGTTAAATCAGCCCCAGCATTTT.

CDR3 DNA sequence: TGTGCCACCCTTAAAGCGGGATTCACAGATACGCAGTATTTT. This encodes CATLKAGFTDTQYF. The genes are TRBV18 and TRBJ2-3, with 7 nucleotides matching TRBD2. This CDR3 contains 14 residues. Germline V lookup: CDR1 KGHSH, CDR2 LQKENI. V trimming: 10 bases; J trimming: 2 bases; junction bases outside the gene matches: 9.

This clonotype was seen a handful of times. This chain links TRBV7-2 with TRBJ2-1; D is unresolved. CDR3 length equals 15 residues. Germline loops: CDR1 SGHTA, CDR2 FQGNSA. The V end was cut by 5 bases, the J end by 8 bases, with 19 bases between. CDR3 amino acids: CASSLGRRGLHEQFF. CDR3 in DNA: TGTGCCAGCAGCCTGGGCCGGCGAGGTCTGCATGAGCAGTTCTTC.

The chain has TRBV5-1 and TRBJ2-7; D gene ambiguous. The germline gives CDR1 SGHRS, CDR2 YFSETQ. V dropped 3 bases and J dropped 0 bases, with 10 bases sitting between them. This CDR3 is built from 14 residues. Here the CDR3 DNA reads TGCGCCAGCAGCTGGGGTCCGAGCTCCTACGAGCAGTACTTC. Translated: CASSWGPSSYEQYF.

V usage is TRBV28 and J usage is TRBJ2-7; TRBD1 might be the D (6 bases). The CDR3 extends over 14 amino acids. Trimming removed 5 bases from V and 0 bases from J, with 11 bases in between. The V gene's germline CDR1 is MDHEN and CDR2 SYDVKM. CDR3 region: CASSTLTGSYEQYF. CDR3 nucleotides: TGTGCCAGCAGTACCTTGACAGGCTCCTACGAGCAGTACTTC. The full variable domain, rest sourced from reference TRBV28 and TRBJ2-7, is DVKVTQSSRYLVKRTGEKVFLECVQDMDHENMFWYRQDPGLGLRLIYFSYDVKMKEKGDIPEGYSVSREKKERFSLILESASTNQTSMYLCASSTLTGSYEQYFGPGTRLTVT.

This clonotype was counted a few times. V and J are TRBV20-1 and TRBJ2-5, with D unresolved. From germline, CDR1 is DFQATT and CDR2 SNEGSKA (reference sequence). With 3 bases removed from V and 5 bases from J, the gap between germline ends came to 10 bases. The CDR3 has 12 amino acids. This CDR3 reads CSASPLWETQYF. The CDR3 DNA follows: TGCAGTGCTAGTCCACTCTGGGAGACCCAGTACTTC.

Written as DNA, the CDR3 is TGCAGTGCTAGAGGGTGGACAGGGGGCATCGACGAGCAGTACTTC. This codes for CSARGWTGGIDEQYF. The chain joins TRBV20-1 to TRBJ2-7; 11 positions agree with TRBD1. Germline V gene sequence: CDR1 DFQATT, CDR2 SNEGSKA (reference sequence). Germline trimming cut 1 base from V and 5 bases from J; bases unmatched to any gene: 7. The CDR3 sequence is 15 residues long.

The chain couples TRBV12-3 or TRBV12-4 to TRBJ1-3; D is perhaps TRBD1 (5 bases). V was clipped by 6 bases and J by 5 bases, with 23 bases between them. The CDR3 sequence is 17 residues long. The CDR3 is CASRPPGGSSWRNTIYF. CDR3 sequence (DNA): TGTGCCAGCAGACCCCCTGGGGGATCATCCTGGAGAAACACCATATATTTT.

The chain joins TRBV28 to TRBJ1-5; the match to TRBD1 covers 7 bases. Germline V gene sequence: CDR1 MDHEN, CDR2 SYDVKM. CDR3 length equals 15 residues. V lost 9 bases to trimming and J lost 1 base; unmatched junction nucleotides: 9. CDR3 DNA: TGTGCCAGTGCCCAGGGGGAATTCAGCAATCAGCCCCAGCATTTT. Its protein is CASAQGEFSNQPQHF.